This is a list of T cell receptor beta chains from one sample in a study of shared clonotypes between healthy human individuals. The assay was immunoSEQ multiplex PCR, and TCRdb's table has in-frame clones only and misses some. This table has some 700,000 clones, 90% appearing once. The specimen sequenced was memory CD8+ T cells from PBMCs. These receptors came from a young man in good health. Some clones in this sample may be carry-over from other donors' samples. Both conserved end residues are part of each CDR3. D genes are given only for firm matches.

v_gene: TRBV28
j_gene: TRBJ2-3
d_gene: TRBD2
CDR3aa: CASRDSGSRADTQYF

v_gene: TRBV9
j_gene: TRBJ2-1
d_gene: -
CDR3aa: CASSVGGITAYNEQFF

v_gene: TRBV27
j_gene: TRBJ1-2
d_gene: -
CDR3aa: CASSLRGASYGYTF

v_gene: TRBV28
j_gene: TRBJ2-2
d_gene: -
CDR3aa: CASSHREGAGELFF

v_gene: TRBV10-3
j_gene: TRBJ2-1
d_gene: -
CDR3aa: CAISGALTYNEQFF

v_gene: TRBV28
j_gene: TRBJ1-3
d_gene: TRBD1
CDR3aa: CASAIGTDGNTIYF

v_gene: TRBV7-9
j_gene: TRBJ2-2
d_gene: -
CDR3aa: CASSYGGENTGELFF

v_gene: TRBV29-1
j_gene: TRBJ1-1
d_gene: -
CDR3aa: CSVNDRLNTEAFF

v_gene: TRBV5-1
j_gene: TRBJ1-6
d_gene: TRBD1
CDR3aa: CASSWGQGNSPLHF

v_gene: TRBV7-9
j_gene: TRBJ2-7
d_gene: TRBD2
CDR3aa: CASSLPGGPPYEQYF

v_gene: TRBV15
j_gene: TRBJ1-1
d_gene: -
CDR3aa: CATRERAEAFF

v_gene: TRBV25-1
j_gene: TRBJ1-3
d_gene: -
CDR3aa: CASSVQISGNTIYF

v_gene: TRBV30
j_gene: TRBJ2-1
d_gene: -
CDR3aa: CAWSVIIDEQFF

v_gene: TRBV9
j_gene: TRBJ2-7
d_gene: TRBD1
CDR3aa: CASSPRTGYEQYF

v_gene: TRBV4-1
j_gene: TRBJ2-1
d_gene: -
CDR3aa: CASSQREVGRYNEQFF

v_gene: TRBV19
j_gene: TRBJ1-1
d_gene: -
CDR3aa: CASSIGGSRYEAFF

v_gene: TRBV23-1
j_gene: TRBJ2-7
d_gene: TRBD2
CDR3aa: CASSQGIFGLAGELIHEQYF

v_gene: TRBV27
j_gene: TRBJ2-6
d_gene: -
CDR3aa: CASSLSGYSGANVLTF

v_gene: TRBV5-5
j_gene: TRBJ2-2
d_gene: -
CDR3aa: CASSFHAGELFF

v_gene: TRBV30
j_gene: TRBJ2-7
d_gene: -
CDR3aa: CAWSVTLGVGEQYF

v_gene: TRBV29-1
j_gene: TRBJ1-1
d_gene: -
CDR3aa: CSVEDRTTEAFF

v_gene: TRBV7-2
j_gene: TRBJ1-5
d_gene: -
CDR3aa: CASSSRGFGNQPQHF

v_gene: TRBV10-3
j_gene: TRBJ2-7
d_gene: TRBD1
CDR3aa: CAISEPMDRGLLEQYF

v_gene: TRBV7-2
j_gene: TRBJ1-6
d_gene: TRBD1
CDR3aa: CASSPQGSGNSPLHF